The 28 T cell receptor beta chains in this list originate from one sample, sequenced in a study of cytomegalovirus exposure and HLA in healthy donors. PCR was performed using 60 Vbeta and 13 Jbeta primers. Measured with immunoSEQ multiplex PCR; TCRdb has only the in-frame clones, and not every one. Here the sample spans some 180,000 clones, about 69% being singletons. The sequencing input was PBMCs. These receptors were collected from a male donor in good health and CMV-seronegative.

The chain carries TRBV2 and TRBJ2-3; 7 bases agree with TRBD1. Germline trimming cut 4 bases from V and 1 base from J; bases unmatched to any gene: 5. This CDR3 has 15 residues. Germline-derived CDR1 and CDR2 are SNHLY and FYNNEI. Here the CDR3 DNA reads TGTGCCAGCAGTGGACAGACAGGGCGCACAGATACGCAGTATTTT. It encodes CASSGQTGRTDTQYF.

The rearrangement links TRBV4-1 to TRBJ2-1; the D is unclear. The germline gives CDR1 MGHRA, CDR2 YSYEKL. The V end was cut by 4 bases, the J end by 5 bases, with 9 bases between. The CDR3 has 13 amino acids. The CDR3 is CASSLRGDNEQFF. The CDR3 coding sequence is TGCGCCAGCAGCCTTCGAGGAGACAATGAGCAGTTCTTC.

The chain employs TRBV4-3 and TRBJ1-5; maybe TRBD1 (6 bases). The germline V gene has CDR1 LGHNA and CDR2 YSLEER. This CDR3 is built from 17 residues. Trimming left V 1 base short and J 6 bases short, with 19 bases between. The CDR3 DNA follows: TGCGCCAGCAGCCAAGGTTGGGGGGGCGCGATATTTCAGCCCCAGCATTTT. As protein: CASSQGWGGAIFQPQHF.

There are a few counts of this clone. This sequence joins TRBV30 and TRBJ2-7; 9 positions match TRBD1. Germline V lookup: CDR1 GTSNPN, CDR2 SVGIG (reference sequence). This CDR3 contains 14 residues. The V gene end was trimmed by 1 base and the J gene end by 6 bases; junction bases not matched to a gene: 7. The CDR3 region has the DNA TGTGCCTGGAGTGCCGGGACAGGGAAAAGCGAGCAGTACTTC. Translating gives CAWSAGTGKSEQYF.

The chain carries TRBV19 and TRBJ1-6; TRBD1 matches 7 bases. The V gene's germline CDR1 is LNHDA and CDR2 SQIVND (reference sequence). The J segment lost 0 bases and the V segment lost 5 bases, leaving 7 bases of the junction unmatched. The CDR3 is 17 residues long. Here the CDR3 reads CASSLGQASSYNSPLHF. The CDR3 DNA reads as TGTGCCAGTAGTTTAGGACAGGCAAGCTCCTATAATTCACCCCTCCACTTT.

The V call is TRBV30, the J call TRBJ1-2; maybe TRBD1 (6 bases). With 0 bases removed from V and 6 bases from J, the gap between germline ends came to 14 bases. The germline V gene has CDR1 GTSNPN and CDR2 SVGIG (reference sequence). This CDR3 spans 14 amino acids. The CDR3 DNA sequence: TGTGCCTGGAGTGTCGCCCCCCCAGGGGATGGCTACACCTTC. Amino acids: CAWSVAPPGDGYTF.

The V and J genes are TRBV5-6 and TRBJ1-3; D is unclear. This CDR3 has 13 residues. Germline CDR1 SGHDT, CDR2 YYEEEE. V lost 6 bases and J lost 0, with 7 bases in between. The CDR3 protein is CASKRHSGNTIYF. The CDR3 DNA reads as TGTGCCAGCAAGCGGCACTCTGGAAACACCATATATTTT.

This chain uses TRBV5-6 with TRBJ1-1, with D unclear. V was trimmed by 2 bases and J by 3 bases, leaving 14 bases between them. The germline gives CDR1 SGHDT, CDR2 YYEEEE. This CDR3 is 15 amino acids long. CDR3 sequence: CASSLMRATDTEAFF. CDR3 DNA sequence: TGTGCCAGCAGCTTAATGCGGGCCACGGACACTGAAGCTTTCTTT.

In DNA, the CDR3 is TGTGCCAGCAGCCTTACAACCGGGACACAACAAGAGACCCAGTACTTC. Protein sequence: CASSLTTGTQQETQYF. V usage is TRBV11-2 and J usage is TRBJ2-5, with D possibly being TRBD1 (6 bases). The V gene lost 5 bases and the J gene lost 2 bases, with 18 bases spanning the gap. In germline, CDR1 is SGHAT, CDR2 FQNNGV. This CDR3 has 16 residues.

Turning to this clone: A read error may produce the germline difference seen at one junction end. The chain employs TRBV7-9 and TRBJ1-5; 7 nucleotides match TRBD1. Germline CDR1 and CDR2: SEHNR and FQNEAQ (reference sequence). This CDR3 is built from 15 residues. In DNA, the CDR3 is TGTTCCAGCAGCCCACAGGGGCTTGGCAATCAGCCCCAGCATTTT. Translation: CSSSPQGLGNQPQHF.

In its sample, this clone was seen once. J is TRBJ2-5 and V is TRBV11-2, with 9 bases aligning to TRBD1. The ends lost 5 bases at V and 7 bases at J; junction bases unmatched: 5. Germline V gives CDR1 SGHAT, CDR2 FQNNGV. The CDR3 runs to 13 residues. The CDR3 loop reads CASSAGQGMTQYF. Written as DNA, the CDR3 is TGTGCCAGCAGCGCTGGACAGGGGATGACCCAGTACTTC.

The chain is built from TRBV30 and TRBJ2-1; TRBD2 matches at 9 bases. Germline V gives CDR1 GTSNPN, CDR2 SVGIG (reference sequence). The CDR3 extends over 14 amino acids. V gave up 2 bases and J gave up 2 bases; unmatched junction bases: 1. The CDR3 DNA reads as TGTGCCTGGAGTCTAGCGGGAACCTACAATGAGCAGTTCTTC. This encodes CAWSLAGTYNEQFF. Supplemented by reference TRBV30 and TRBJ2-1, the full variable domain reads SQTIHQWPATLVQPVGSPLSLECTVEGTSNPNLYWYRQAAGRGLQLLFYSVGIGQISSEVPQNLSASRPQDRQFILSSKKLLLSDSGFYLCAWSLAGTYNEQFFGPGTRLTVL.

The rearrangement links TRBV9 to TRBJ2-7, with 9 bases matching TRBD2. The V segment lost 0 bases and the J segment 4 bases; nucleotides outside the gene matches: 8. The CDR3 spans 16 residues. The germline V gene encodes CDR1 SGDLS and CDR2 YYNGEE. CDR3 region: CASSVGAGGGGYEQYF. Written as DNA, the CDR3 is TGTGCCAGCAGCGTAGGAGCGGGAGGAGGTGGGTACGAGCAGTACTTC.

This chain connects TRBV7-2 to TRBJ1-1; 7 nucleotides agree with TRBD1. Germline values: CDR1 SGHTA, CDR2 FQGNSA. This CDR3 has 12 residues. V shed 2 bases and J 11 bases; nucleotides not matched to a gene: 5. CDR3 sequence (DNA): TGTGCCAGCAGCTTACAGGGGGGTCAGGCTTTCTTT. This gives the protein CASSLQGGQAFF.

J is TRBJ1-2 and V is TRBV30; D remains unclear. The CDR3 has 13 amino acids. Per germline, CDR1 GTSNPN and CDR2 SVGIG (reference sequence). The V gene lost 3 bases and the J gene lost 0 bases, with 8 bases spanning the gap. CDR3 region: CAWRQPANYGYTF. CDR3 nucleotides: TGTGCCTGGAGACAACCAGCTAACTATGGCTACACCTTC.

This chain joins TRBV28 and TRBJ2-2; 9 nucleotides match TRBD1. The germline CDR1 and CDR2 sequences are MDHEN and SYDVKM. V was pared by 7 bases and J by 7 bases, with 7 bases of the junction left unmatched. This CDR3 has 14 amino acids. In DNA form, the CDR3 reads TGTGCCAGCACCCCAACAGGGGGCAACGGGGAGCTGTTTTTT. Protein sequence: CASTPTGGNGELFF.

V is TRBV28 and J is TRBJ1-1, with D uncertain. The CDR3 contains 14 residues. Germline V lookup: CDR1 MDHEN, CDR2 SYDVKM. Trimming took 10 bases from V and 3 from J, leaving 18 bases between them. CDR3 loop: CATTPPGRDTEAFF. The CDR3 region has the DNA TGTGCCACAACCCCCCCGGGTAGAGACACTGAAGCTTTCTTT.

V usage is TRBV19 and J usage is TRBJ1-5; possible D gene TRBD1, 5 bases. Trimming took 5 bases from V and 0 from J, leaving 8 bases between them. CDR3 length equals 14 residues. Germline-derived CDR1 and CDR2 are LNHDA and SQIVND (reference sequence). In nucleotides, the CDR3 is TGTGCCAGTAGTGGCGACAGTAGCAATCAGCCCCAGCATTTT. This encodes CASSGDSSNQPQHF.

V gene TRBV5-1 combines with J gene TRBJ2-7; 8 nucleotides align to TRBD1. CDR1 is SGHRS, CDR2 YFSETQ, per germline. V dropped 4 bases and J dropped 1; count of bases not matched to a gene: 7. CDR3 length: 15 amino acids. The CDR3 nucleotides are TGCGCCAGCAGCCCCGGGACAGGTCGTTCCTACGAGCAGTACTTC. Amino acids: CASSPGTGRSYEQYF.

The chain is built from TRBV7-3 and TRBJ2-6, with a weak D call TRBD1 (5 bases). CDR1 is SGHTA and CDR2 is FQGTGA in the germline V gene. This CDR3 contains 17 residues. V dropped 5 bases and J dropped 0 bases, with 14 bases sitting between them. The CDR3 DNA follows: TGTGCCAGCAGCCAACAGGCCCTCCTCTCTGGGGCCAACGTCCTGACTTTC. This encodes CASSQQALLSGANVLTF.

Only a few counts were recorded for this clone. The rearrangement uses TRBV7-9 and TRBJ1-1; D gene ambiguous. The V gene's germline CDR1 is SEHNR and CDR2 FQNEAQ (reference sequence). Between the trimmed V and J ends, which lost 1 base and 1 base, there was a span of 10 bases. CDR3 length equals 15 residues. The chain's CDR3 is CASSLGQVRNTEAFF. CDR3 bases: TGTGCCAGCAGCTTAGGTCAGGTGAGGAACACTGAAGCTTTCTTT.

The chain uses TRBV5-1 and TRBJ2-1, with D perhaps TRBD1 (6 bases). CDR3 length: 14 amino acids. Germline CDR1 reads SGHRS; CDR2 reads YFSETQ. The germline V and J ends were trimmed by 4 bases and 8 bases, with 16 bases remaining between them. CDR3 sequence (DNA): TGCGCCAGCAGCAAGGGACAATTGCGGGATGAGCAGTTCTTC. Its protein product is CASSKGQLRDEQFF.

This clone was seen just once. V gene TRBV4-1 combines with J gene TRBJ1-5, with a possible D match to TRBD1 (5 bases). Germline loops: CDR1 MGHRA, CDR2 YSYEKL. The CDR3 length is 13 residues. V lost 2 bases to trimming and J lost 7 bases, with 9 bases between them. CDR3 sequence: CASSQSRGQPQHF. CDR3 in DNA: TGCGCCAGCAGCCAATCCCGGGGGCAGCCCCAGCATTTT.

The gene calls are TRBV27 and TRBJ1-5; the D is unclear. The CDR3 is 15 residues long. Germline assignment: CDR1 MNHEY and CDR2 SMNVEV (reference sequence). V lost 3 bases and J 3 bases, leaving 12 bases between the germline ends. The CDR3 DNA reads as TGTGCCAGCAGTTTTTTGTCAGAATACAATCAGCCCCAGCATTTT. Protein: CASSFLSEYNQPQHF.

This clone came up a few times. This chain uses TRBV27 with TRBJ1-2; 7 positions match TRBD1. The CDR3 runs 13 residues. Germline trimming cut 5 bases from V and 5 bases from J; bases unmatched to any gene: 5. CDR1 and CDR2 from the germline V gene are MNHEY and SMNVEV (reference sequence). The CDR3 reads CASSRDSTYGYTF. CDR3 nucleotides: TGTGCCAGCAGTAGGGACAGCACTTATGGCTACACCTTC.

As concerns this clone: The same CDR3 arises from other DNA sequences in this sample as well. The rearrangement links TRBV29-1 to TRBJ1-1; D is unclear. Between the trimmed V and J ends, which lost 4 bases and 0 bases, there was a span of 6 bases. CDR1 and CDR2 from the germline V gene are SQVTM and ANQGSEA. The CDR3 loop spans 12 amino acids. The CDR3 sequence: CSVGQMNTEAFF. The CDR3 DNA reads as TGCAGCGTTGGGCAGATGAACACTGAAGCTTTCTTT.

The chain combines TRBV6-6 with TRBJ1-2, with 8 bases matching TRBD1. Looked up from germline, CDR1 is MNHNY and CDR2 is SVGAGI (reference sequence). There are 14 residues in the CDR3. V trimming: 4 bases; J trimming: 4 bases; junction bases outside the gene matches: 5. This chain's CDR3 is CASSFEDRGYGYTF. The CDR3, as DNA: TGTGCCAGCAGTTTCGAAGACAGGGGCTATGGCTACACCTTC.

CDR3 region: CASSFGLPPNEQFF. The DNA of the CDR3 is TGCGCCAGCAGCTTTGGACTACCACCTAATGAGCAGTTCTTC. The chain joins TRBV5-1 to TRBJ2-1; possibly TRBD2 for D (6 bases). In germline, CDR1 is SGHRS, CDR2 YFSETQ. CDR3 length equals 14 residues. V was clipped by 2 bases and J by 7 bases, with 13 bases between them. Filled out from reference TRBV5-1 and TRBJ2-1, the complete variable domain reads KAGVTQTPRYLIKTRGQQVTLSCSPISGHRSVSWYQQTPGQGLQFLFEYFSETQRNKGNFPGRFSGRQFSNSRSEMNVSTLELGDSALYLCASSFGLPPNEQFFGPGTRLTVL.